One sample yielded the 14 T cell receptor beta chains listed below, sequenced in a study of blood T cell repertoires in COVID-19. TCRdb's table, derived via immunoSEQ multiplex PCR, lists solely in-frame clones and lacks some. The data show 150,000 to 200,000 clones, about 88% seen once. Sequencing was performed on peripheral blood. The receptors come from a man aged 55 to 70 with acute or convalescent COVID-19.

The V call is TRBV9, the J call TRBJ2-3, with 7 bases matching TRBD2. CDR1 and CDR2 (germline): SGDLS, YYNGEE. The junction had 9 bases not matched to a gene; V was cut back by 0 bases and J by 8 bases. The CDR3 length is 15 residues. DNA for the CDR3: TGTGCCAGCAGCGTAGGGGTGGGAGGGCCGACTACGCAGTATTTT. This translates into CASSVGVGGPTTQYF.

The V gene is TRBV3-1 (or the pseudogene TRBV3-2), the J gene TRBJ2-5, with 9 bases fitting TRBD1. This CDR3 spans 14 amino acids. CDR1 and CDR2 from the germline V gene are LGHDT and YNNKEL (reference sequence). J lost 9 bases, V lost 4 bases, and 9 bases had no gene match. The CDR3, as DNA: TGTGCCAGCAGCCCGGGGACAGGGAGGTTGTCCCAGTACTTC. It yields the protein CASSPGTGRLSQYF.

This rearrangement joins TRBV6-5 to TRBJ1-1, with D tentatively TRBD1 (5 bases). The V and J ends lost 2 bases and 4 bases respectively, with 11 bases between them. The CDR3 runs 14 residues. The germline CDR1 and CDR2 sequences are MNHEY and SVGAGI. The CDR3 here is CASSYGTMGTEAFF. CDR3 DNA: TGTGCCAGCAGTTACGGGACTATGGGCACTGAAGCTTTCTTT.

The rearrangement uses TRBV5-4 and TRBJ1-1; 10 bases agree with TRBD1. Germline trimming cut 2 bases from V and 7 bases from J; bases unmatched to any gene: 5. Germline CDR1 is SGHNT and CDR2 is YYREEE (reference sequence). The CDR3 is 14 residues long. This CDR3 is CASSLGQGGGEAFF. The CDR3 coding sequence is TGTGCCAGCAGCTTAGGACAGGGGGGAGGTGAAGCTTTCTTT. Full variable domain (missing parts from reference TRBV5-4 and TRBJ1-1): ETGVTQSPTHLIKTRGQQVTLRCSSQSGHNTVSWYQQALGQGPQFIFQYYREEENGRGNFPPRFSGLQFPNYSSELNVNALELDDSALYLCASSLGQGGGEAFFGQGTRLTVV.

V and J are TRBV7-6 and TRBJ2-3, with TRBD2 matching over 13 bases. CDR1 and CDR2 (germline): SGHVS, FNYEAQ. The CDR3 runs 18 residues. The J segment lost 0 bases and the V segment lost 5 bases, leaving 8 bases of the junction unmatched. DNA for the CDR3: TGTGCCAGCAGCGCCCGACTAGCGGGGGGACCTAGCACAGATACGCAGTATTTT. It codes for CASSARLAGGPSTDTQYF.

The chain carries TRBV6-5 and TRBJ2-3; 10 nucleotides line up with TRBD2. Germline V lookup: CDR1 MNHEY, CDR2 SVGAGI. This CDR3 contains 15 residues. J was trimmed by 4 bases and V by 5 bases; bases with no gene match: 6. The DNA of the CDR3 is TGTGCCAGCAGTAGCGGGGGGGCCGGTGCAGATACGCAGTATTTT. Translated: CASSSGGAGADTQYF.

CDR3 amino acids: CASSYRGNSPLHF. In nucleotides, the CDR3 is TGTGCCAGCAGCTATCGGGGAAATTCACCCCTCCACTTT. The chain recombines TRBV5-6 with TRBJ1-6; no clear D. The V end lost 3 bases, the J end lost 7 bases, and 8 bases lay between the germline ends. Germline loops: CDR1 SGHDT, CDR2 YYEEEE. The CDR3 is made up of 13 amino acids.

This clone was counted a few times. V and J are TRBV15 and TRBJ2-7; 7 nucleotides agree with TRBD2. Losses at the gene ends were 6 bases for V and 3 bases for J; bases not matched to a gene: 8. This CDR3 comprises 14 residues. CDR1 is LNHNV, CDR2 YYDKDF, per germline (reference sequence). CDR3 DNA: TGTGCCACCAGGGCCGGGACTAACGACTACGAGCAGTACTTC. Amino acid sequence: CATRAGTNDYEQYF.

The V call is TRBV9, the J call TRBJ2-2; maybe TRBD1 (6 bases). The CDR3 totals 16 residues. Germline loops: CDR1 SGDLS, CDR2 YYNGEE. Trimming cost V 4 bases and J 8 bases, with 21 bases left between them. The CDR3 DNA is TGTGCCAGCAGCCCTCGGTTGTCACAGGGATCAGGGGAGCTGTTTTTT. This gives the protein CASSPRLSQGSGELFF.

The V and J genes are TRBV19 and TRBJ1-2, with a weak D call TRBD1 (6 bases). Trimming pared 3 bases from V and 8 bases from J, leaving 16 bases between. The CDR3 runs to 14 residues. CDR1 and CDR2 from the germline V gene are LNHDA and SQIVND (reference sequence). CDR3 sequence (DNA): TGTGCCAGTAGTATGGGACACGAGATAGGAGGCTACACCTTC. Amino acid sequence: CASSMGHEIGGYTF.

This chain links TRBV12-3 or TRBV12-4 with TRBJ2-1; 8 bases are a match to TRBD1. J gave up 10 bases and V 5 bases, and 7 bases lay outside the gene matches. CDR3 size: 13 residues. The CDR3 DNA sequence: TGTGCCAGCAGTCTCTACACAGGGGGAGAGCAGTTCTTC. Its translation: CASSLYTGGEQFF.

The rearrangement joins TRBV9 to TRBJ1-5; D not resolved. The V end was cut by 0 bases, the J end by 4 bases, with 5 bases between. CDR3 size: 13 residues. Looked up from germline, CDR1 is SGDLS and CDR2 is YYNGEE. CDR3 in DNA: TGTGCCAGCAGCGTAGGCGAGAATCAGCCCCAGCATTTT. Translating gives CASSVGENQPQHF.

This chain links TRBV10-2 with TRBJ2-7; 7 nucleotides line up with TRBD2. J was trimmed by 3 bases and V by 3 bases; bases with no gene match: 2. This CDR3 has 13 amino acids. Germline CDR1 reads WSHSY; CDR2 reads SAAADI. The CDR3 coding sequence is TGCGCCAGCAGTGATCTAGCGGTCTACGAGCAGTACGTC. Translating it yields CASSDLAVYEQYV.

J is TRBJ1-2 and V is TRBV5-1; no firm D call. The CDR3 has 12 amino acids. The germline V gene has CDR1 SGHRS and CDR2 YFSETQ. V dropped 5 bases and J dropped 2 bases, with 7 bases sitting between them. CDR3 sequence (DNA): TGCGCCAGCAGGGCGGAGAACTATGGCTACACCTTC. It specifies CASRAENYGYTF. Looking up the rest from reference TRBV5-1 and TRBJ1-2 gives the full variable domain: KAGVTQTPRYLIKTRGQQVTLSCSPISGHRSVSWYQQTPGQGLQFLFEYFSETQRNKGNFPGRFSGRQFSNSRSEMNVSTLELGDSALYLCASRAENYGYTFGSGTRLTVV.